This T cell receptor (beta chain) was identified during a study of vaccination and CD4 T cells after COVID-19. For the study at large: Post-vaccine sampling followed dose two by a median 72 days (range 14 to 241). Overlapping spike peptides of SARS-CoV-2, HCoV-NL63, HCoV-OC43 and HCoV-229E were used, and cells were stimulated with them.

Treatment specified: approximately 9-day PBMC culture with coronavirus spike peptide pools or control peptides (ViraFEST assay). ViraFEST grew antigen-specific T cells using peptide pools, then sequenced TCRs. Sequencing of the DNA from cultured CD4+ T cells was carried out with the Oncomine TCR Beta short-read assay. Someone extracted genomic DNA from cultured CD4+ T cells. Each CDR3 protein is one row after TCRdb ran MiXCR on the PCR reads. This repertoire shows around 20,000 distinct CDR3 sequences, approximately 50% found once; its top ten account for about 4.9%. This CDR3 has 14 amino acids. The ends were cut back, 1 base at V and 7 bases at J, with 11 bases in the middle. Germline V gene lookup returns CDR1 DFQATT and CDR2 SNEGSKA (reference sequence). Concerning this clonotype: Its antigen is not identified.

The chain couples TRBV20-1 to TRBJ1-6; D not resolved. Source material: CD4+ T cells from blood, cultured in vitro. The sequence came from a human donor who had recovered from COVID-19. This CDR3 is CSARAATDNSPLHF. The CDR3 DNA follows: TGCAGTGCTAGAGCGGCCACGGACAATTCACCCCTCCACTTT.